Presented here are 21 T cell receptor beta chains from one specimen sequenced in a study of T cells in localized non-small cell lung cancer. Some clones are missing from TCRdb's copy, which holds only in-frame ones; the method was immunoSEQ multiplex PCR. The sample holds about 25,000 clones, around 90% seen once. The input for sequencing was peripheral blood, taken before any cancer treatment. These TCRs come from a man aged 35-69 years with stage III squamous cell lung carcinoma.

The chain employs TRBV5-6 and TRBJ1-1, with D hard to call. CDR1 is SGHDT, CDR2 YYEEEE, per germline. Trimming stripped 2 bases from V and 5 bases from J, with 13 bases between. This CDR3 region has 14 residues. CDR3 DNA sequence: TGTGCCAGCAGCTTAGCACAGATGGGGACTGAAGCTTTCTTT. This encodes CASSLAQMGTEAFF.

The gene calls are TRBV21-1 and TRBJ1-1. TRBV21-1 is classified as a pseudogene. This CDR3 has 15 residues. As DNA, the CDR3 is TGTGCCAGCAGCAAAAGGGCCTTGGGGAACACTGAAGCTTTCTTT. Translation gives CASSKRALGNTEAFF.

This clone was detected once. The genes are TRBV6-5 and TRBJ2-3; unclear D gene. Germline V gene sequence: CDR1 MNHEY, CDR2 SVGAGI. Trimming took 8 bases from V and 3 from J, leaving 9 bases between them. This CDR3 contains 12 residues. CDR3: CASQDGTDTQYF. Here the CDR3 DNA reads TGTGCCAGCCAGGACGGGACAGATACGCAGTATTTT.

V gene TRBV4-3 combines with J gene TRBJ2-7; 7 bases agree with TRBD2. This CDR3 comprises 16 residues. With V trimmed by 1 base and J by 2 bases, 8 bases remained unmatched. Looked up from germline, CDR1 is LGHNA and CDR2 is YSLEER. The CDR3 here is CASSQVTASGAYEQYF. For the CDR3, the DNA is TGCGCCAGCAGCCAAGTCACGGCTAGCGGTGCCTACGAGCAGTACTTC.

The J gene is TRBJ1-5, the V gene TRBV6-4, with a tentative D call TRBD1 (5 bases). V gave up 2 bases and J gave up 7 bases, with 9 bases separating them. CDR1 is MRHNA, CDR2 SNTAGT, per germline. CDR3 size: 13 residues. The CDR3 region has the DNA TGTGCCAGCAGTGACGGACGGGGCCAGCCCCAGCATTTT. This gives the protein CASSDGRGQPQHF.

This clone was seen once. This rearrangement joins TRBV5-1 to TRBJ2-5, with 10 bases fitting TRBD1. Germline loops: CDR1 SGHRS, CDR2 YFSETQ. The CDR3 contains 14 residues. J lost 4 bases, V lost 4 bases, and 4 bases had no gene match. The CDR3 DNA sequence: TGCGCCAGCAGCCCGGGACAGGGGTCAGAGACCCAGTACTTC. It encodes CASSPGQGSETQYF.

The J gene is TRBJ1-5, the V gene TRBV19, with D tentatively TRBD1 (5 bases). V was pared by 7 bases and J by 0 bases, with 13 bases between. The CDR3 consists of 15 residues. Germline CDR1 reads LNHDA; CDR2 reads SQIVND (reference sequence). CDR3 nucleotides: TGTGCCAGTATAGAGGGGACTTATAGCAATCAGCCCCAGCATTTT. Protein product: CASIEGTYSNQPQHF.

The J gene is TRBJ2-1, the V gene TRBV18; tentative D call: TRBD1 (6 bases). Germline CDR1 is KGHSH and CDR2 is LQKENI. With 0 bases removed from V and 4 bases from J, the gap between germline ends came to 13 bases. This CDR3 contains 16 residues. CDR3 region: CASSPPVYGQYNEQFF. CDR3 nucleotide sequence: TGTGCCAGCTCACCACCGGTGTACGGACAGTACAATGAGCAGTTCTTC.

V and J are TRBV6-5 and TRBJ1-2, with TRBD1 matching 8 bases. The CDR3 has 14 amino acids. V was clipped by 6 bases and J by 4 bases; unmatched bases: 7. CDR1 is MNHEY, CDR2 SVGAGI, per germline. CDR3 sequence reads: CASSPGQGVYGYTF. The CDR3 region has the DNA TGTGCCAGCAGCCCTGGACAGGGTGTCTATGGCTACACCTTC.

This clone is a singleton in its sample. The V call is TRBV5-4, the J call TRBJ2-7; D possibly corresponds to TRBD2 (6 bases). The germline gives CDR1 SGHNT, CDR2 YYREEE (reference sequence). The CDR3 length is 14 residues. V was shortened by 3 bases and J by 4 bases, with 14 bases between the two germline ends. CDR3 amino acids: CASSSRGLRYEQYF. CDR3 coding DNA: TGTGCCAGCAGCTCGCGGGGATTGAGGTACGAGCAGTACTTC.

V and J are TRBV5-5 and TRBJ2-3, with TRBD2 matching 8 bases. V was pared by 5 bases and J by 2 bases, with 1 base of the junction left unmatched. Per germline, CDR1 SGHKS and CDR2 YYEKEE (reference sequence). The CDR3 runs to 13 residues. The CDR3 region is CASRTSATDTQYF. The CDR3 DNA reads as TGTGCCAGCAGGACTAGCGCCACAGATACGCAGTATTTT.

The chain couples TRBV19 to TRBJ2-1, with TRBD1 matching 9 bases. Per germline, CDR1 LNHDA and CDR2 SQIVND (reference sequence). This CDR3 is 17 amino acids long. V lost 2 bases to trimming and J lost 7 bases; unmatched junction nucleotides: 12. This CDR3 reads CASSIIGAPGQGNEQFF. DNA for the CDR3: TGTGCCAGTAGTATAATAGGGGCCCCAGGACAGGGGAATGAGCAGTTCTTC.

In this sample, this clone turned up once. The chain recombines TRBV2 with TRBJ2-3; 8 bases are a match to TRBD2. The junction had 9 bases not matched to a gene; V was cut back by 6 bases and J by 1 base. CDR3 size: 16 residues. Per the germline V gene, CDR1 is SNHLY and CDR2 is FYNNEI. The CDR3 DNA is TGTGCCAGCAGGCCCCCAGGACTAGCCGGCACAGATACGCAGTATTTT. Translating it yields CASRPPGLAGTDTQYF.

This sequence joins TRBV11-2 and TRBJ2-1; 8 bases align to TRBD1. V trimming: 3 bases; J trimming: 0 bases; junction bases outside the gene matches: 4. The CDR3 has 16 residues. Germline assignment: CDR1 SGHAT and CDR2 FQNNGV. Here the CDR3 DNA reads TGTGCCAGCAGCTTGCGACAGGGGAACTCCTACAATGAGCAGTTCTTC. This gives the protein CASSLRQGNSYNEQFF.

This chain connects TRBV19 to TRBJ2-4, with 9 bases fitting TRBD2. The CDR3 loop spans 16 amino acids. Unmatched junction bases numbered 8, after V lost 7 bases and J lost 1 base. Germline lookup yields CDR1 LNHDA and CDR2 SQIVND (reference sequence). Here the CDR3 reads CASTRGGLSAKNIQYF. For the CDR3, the DNA is TGTGCCAGTACGCGGGGGGGGCTGTCGGCCAAAAACATTCAGTACTTC.

The rearrangement links TRBV5-1 to TRBJ2-5; 9 bases line up with TRBD1. Germline CDR1 and CDR2: SGHRS and YFSETQ. V gave up 3 bases and J gave up 7 bases; unmatched junction bases: 4. The length of the CDR3 is 13 residues. The CDR3 loop is CASSSGQGGTQYF. As DNA, the CDR3 is TGCGCCAGCAGCTCGGGACAGGGCGGGACCCAGTACTTC.

This clone was seen a single time. The rearrangement links TRBV7-3 to TRBJ2-7; TRBD2 agrees at 8 bases. Germline values: CDR1 SGHTA, CDR2 FQGTGA. V gave up 1 base and J gave up 6 bases; unmatched junction bases: 5. The CDR3 runs 14 residues. The CDR3 nucleotides read TGTGCCAGCAGCTTAAACGGGGGGGCCGGCGAGCAGTACTTC. Translation gives CASSLNGGAGEQYF.

This clone showed up just a few times. CDR3 protein: CASSYGTGGEQYF. DNA of the CDR3: TGTGCCAGCAGCTACGGGACAGGGGGCGAGCAGTACTTC. J is TRBJ2-7 and V is TRBV11-3; 11 nucleotides line up with TRBD1. This CDR3 has 13 residues. With V trimmed by 4 bases and J by 6 bases, 2 bases remained unmatched. CDR1 is SGHNT, CDR2 YENEEA, per germline.

The chain combines TRBV4-3 with TRBJ2-5, with 10 bases aligning to TRBD2. V lost 2 bases and J lost 0; bases outside the gene matches: 6. Germline V gives CDR1 LGHNA, CDR2 YSLEER. The CDR3 loop spans 17 amino acids. This chain's CDR3 is CASSQNLAGAYQETQYF. DNA for the CDR3: TGCGCCAGCAGCCAAAACCTAGCGGGGGCCTACCAAGAGACCCAGTACTTC.

The chain links TRBV5-8 to TRBJ2-7; the match to TRBD1 covers 8 bases. Trimming took 5 bases from V and 2 from J; bases not matched to a gene: 3. The CDR3 covers 13 residues. Germline CDR1 SGHTS, CDR2 YDEGEE. CDR3 DNA: TGTGCCAGCAGTCTACAGGGGGCCTACGAGCAGTACTTC. It is translated as CASSLQGAYEQYF.

This chain joins TRBV7-2 and TRBJ2-2; tentatively, D is TRBD1 or TRBD2 (5 bases each). V was shortened by 2 bases and J by 2 bases, with 15 bases between the two germline ends. Germline V gene lookup returns CDR1 SGHTA and CDR2 FQGNSA. The CDR3 loop spans 17 amino acids. CDR3 coding DNA: TGTGCCAGCAGCTTACTATCCGGGACCGCTAACACCGGGGAGCTGTTTTTT. Protein product: CASSLLSGTANTGELFF.